The source of this T cell receptor (beta chain) is a study of CD8 T cells in ankylosing spondylitis. Findings of the study overall: It was reported that disease-linked clones were significantly enriched in matched ankylosing spondylitis synovial fluid. A motif in TCR beta, a set of under ten highly homologous variants, appeared characteristic of ankylosing spondylitis blood.

Per germline, CDR1 MNHEY and CDR2 SMNVEV (reference sequence). V lost 4 bases, J lost 0 bases, and 16 bases lay in between. The CDR3 spans 17 residues. TCRdb ran MiXCR on the 5' RACE reads and lists one entry per CDR3 protein. The sample carries fewer than 550,000 distinct CDR3 sequences, about 5.2% recorded once. This clonotype has just a few counts. Antigen: not known. This chain links TRBV27 with TRBJ2-1, with D perhaps TRBD2 (5 bases). The receptor was derived from a male donor with ankylosing spondylitis. Sequencing was performed on blood, either unsorted or a sorted T cell fraction (not recorded which). CDR3 protein: CASSSLRSGNSYNEQFF. CDR3 coding DNA: TGTGCCAGCAGTTCCCTGCGAAGCGGTAACTCCTACAATGAGCAGTTCTTC.